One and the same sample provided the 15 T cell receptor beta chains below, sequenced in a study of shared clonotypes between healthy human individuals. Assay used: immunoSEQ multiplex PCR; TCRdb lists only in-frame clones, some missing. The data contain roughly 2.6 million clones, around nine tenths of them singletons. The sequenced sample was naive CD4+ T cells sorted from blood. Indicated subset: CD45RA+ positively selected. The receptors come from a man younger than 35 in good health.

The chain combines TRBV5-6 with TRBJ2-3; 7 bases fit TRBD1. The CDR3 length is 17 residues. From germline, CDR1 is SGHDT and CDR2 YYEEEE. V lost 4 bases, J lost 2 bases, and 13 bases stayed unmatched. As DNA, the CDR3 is TGTGCCAGCAGCAATAAGAGAAACAGGGGCCTCACAGATACGCAGTATTTT. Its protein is CASSNKRNRGLTDTQYF.

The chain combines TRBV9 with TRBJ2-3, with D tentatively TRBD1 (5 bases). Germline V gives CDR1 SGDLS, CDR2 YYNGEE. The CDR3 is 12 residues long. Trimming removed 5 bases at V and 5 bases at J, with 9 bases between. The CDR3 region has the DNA TGTGCCAGCAGGGACACAGAAGATACGCAGTATTTT. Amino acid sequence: CASRDTEDTQYF.

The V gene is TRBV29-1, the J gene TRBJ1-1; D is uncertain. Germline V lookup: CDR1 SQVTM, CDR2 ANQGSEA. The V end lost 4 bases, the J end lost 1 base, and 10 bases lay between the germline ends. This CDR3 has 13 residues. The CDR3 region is CSVVRTSNTEAFF. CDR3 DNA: TGCAGCGTTGTTAGGACCTCGAACACTGAAGCTTTCTTT. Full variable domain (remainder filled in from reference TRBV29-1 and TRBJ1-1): SAVISQKPSRDICQRGTSLTIQCQVDSQVTMMFWYRQQPGQSLTLIATANQGSEATYESGFVIDKFPISRPNLTFSTLTVSNMSPEDSSIYLCSVVRTSNTEAFFGQGTRLTVV.

CDR3 protein: CASSGSLNTGELFF. CDR3 DNA sequence: TGCGCCAGCTCCGGGAGTCTCAACACCGGGGAGCTGTTTTTT. The chain carries TRBV10-1 and TRBJ2-2, with TRBD2 as a possible D gene (6 bases). Trimming took off 8 bases at V and 2 bases at J, with 12 bases between the two ends. CDR3 length: 14 residues. CDR1 and CDR2 (germline): WNHNN, SYGVQD (reference sequence).

The chain's CDR3 is CASSLGALLQQFF. CDR3 coding DNA: TGTGCCAGCAGCTTAGGGGCTTTACTCCAGCAGTTCTTC. The chain recombines TRBV7-2 with TRBJ2-1; D unclear. The CDR3 totals 13 residues. Trimming shortened V by 1 base and J by 11 bases, and 12 bases separated the two germline ends. Looked up from germline, CDR1 is SGHTA and CDR2 is FQGNSA.

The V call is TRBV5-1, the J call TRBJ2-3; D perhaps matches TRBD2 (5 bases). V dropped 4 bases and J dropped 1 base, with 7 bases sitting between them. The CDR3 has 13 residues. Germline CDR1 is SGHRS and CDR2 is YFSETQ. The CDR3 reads CASSVGGTDTQYF. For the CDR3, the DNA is TGCGCCAGCAGCGTGGGAGGCACAGATACGCAGTATTTT.

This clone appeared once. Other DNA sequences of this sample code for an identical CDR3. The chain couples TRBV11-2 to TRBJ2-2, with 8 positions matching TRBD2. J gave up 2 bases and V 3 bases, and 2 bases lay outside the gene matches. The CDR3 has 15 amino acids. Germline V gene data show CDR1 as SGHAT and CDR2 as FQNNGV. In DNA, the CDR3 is TGTGCCAGCAGCTTCGCGGGGGGAAACACCGGGGAGCTGTTTTTT. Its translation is CASSFAGGNTGELFF.

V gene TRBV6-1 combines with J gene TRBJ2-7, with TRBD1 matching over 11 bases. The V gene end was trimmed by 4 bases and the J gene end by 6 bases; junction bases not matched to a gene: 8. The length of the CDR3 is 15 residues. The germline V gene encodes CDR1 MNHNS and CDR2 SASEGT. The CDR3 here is CASSVLGQGVSEQYF. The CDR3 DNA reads TGTGCCAGCAGTGTCCTGGGACAGGGGGTAAGCGAGCAGTACTTC.

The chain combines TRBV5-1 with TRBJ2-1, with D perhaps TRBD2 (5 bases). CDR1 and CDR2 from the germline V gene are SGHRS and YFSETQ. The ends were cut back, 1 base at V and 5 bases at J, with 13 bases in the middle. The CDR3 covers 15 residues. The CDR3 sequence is CASSLQETINNEQFF. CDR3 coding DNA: TGCGCCAGCAGCTTGCAGGAGACTATTAACAATGAGCAGTTCTTC.

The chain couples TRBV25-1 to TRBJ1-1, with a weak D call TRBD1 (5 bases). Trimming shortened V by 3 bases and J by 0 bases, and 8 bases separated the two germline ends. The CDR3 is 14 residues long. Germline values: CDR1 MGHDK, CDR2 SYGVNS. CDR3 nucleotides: TGTGCCAGCAGTGACGGGACGGTGAACACTGAAGCTTTCTTT. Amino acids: CASSDGTVNTEAFF. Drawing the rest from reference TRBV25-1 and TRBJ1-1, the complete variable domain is EADIYQTPRYLVIGTGKKITLECSQTMGHDKMYWYQQDPGMELHLIHYSYGVNSTEKGDLSSESTVSRIRTEHFPLTLESARPSHTSQYLCASSDGTVNTEAFFGQGTRLTVV.

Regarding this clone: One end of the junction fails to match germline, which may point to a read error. CDR3: CASSLQFQETQYF. The CDR3 DNA reads TGTGCTAGCAGCTTACAGTTCCAAGAGACCCAGTACTTC. The chain joins TRBV7-7 to TRBJ2-5; D is ambiguous. The CDR3 totals 13 residues. Per germline, CDR1 SSHAT and CDR2 FNYEAQ (reference sequence).

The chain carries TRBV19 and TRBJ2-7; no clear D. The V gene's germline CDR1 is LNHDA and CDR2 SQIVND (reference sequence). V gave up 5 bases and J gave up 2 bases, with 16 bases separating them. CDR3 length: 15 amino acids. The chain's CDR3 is CASSAGLQYTYEQYF. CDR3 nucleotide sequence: TGTGCCAGTAGTGCAGGTCTCCAATACACCTACGAGCAGTACTTC.

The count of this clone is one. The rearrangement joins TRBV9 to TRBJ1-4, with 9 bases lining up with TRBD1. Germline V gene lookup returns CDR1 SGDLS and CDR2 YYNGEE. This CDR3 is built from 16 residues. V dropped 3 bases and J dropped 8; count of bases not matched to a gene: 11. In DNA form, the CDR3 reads TGTGCCAGCAGCGGTAGCGTGGGACAGGGTCGGGAAAAACTGTTTTTT. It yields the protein CASSGSVGQGREKLFF. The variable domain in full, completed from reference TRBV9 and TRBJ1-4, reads DSGVTQTPKHLITATGQRVTLRCSPRSGDLSVYWYQQSLDQGLQFLIQYYNGEERAKGNILERFSAQQFPDLHSELNLSSLELGDSALYFCASSGSVGQGREKLFFGSGTQLSVL.

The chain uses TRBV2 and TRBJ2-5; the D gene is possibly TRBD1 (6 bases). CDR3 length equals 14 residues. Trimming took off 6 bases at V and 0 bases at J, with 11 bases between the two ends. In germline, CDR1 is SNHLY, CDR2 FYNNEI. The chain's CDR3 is CASSPTGYQETQYF. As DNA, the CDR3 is TGTGCCAGCAGCCCTACAGGGTACCAAGAGACCCAGTACTTC. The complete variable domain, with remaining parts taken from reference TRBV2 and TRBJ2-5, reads EPEVTQTPSHQVTQMGQEVILRCVPISNHLYFYWYRQILGQKVEFLVSFYNNEISEKSEIFDDQFSVERPDGSNFTLKIRSTKLEDSAMYFCASSPTGYQETQYFGPGTRLLVL.

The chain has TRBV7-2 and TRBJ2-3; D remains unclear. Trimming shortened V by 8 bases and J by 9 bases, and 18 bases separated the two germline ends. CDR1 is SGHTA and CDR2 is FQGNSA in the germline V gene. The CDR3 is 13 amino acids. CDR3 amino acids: CASGYGSKGTQYF. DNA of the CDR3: TGTGCCAGCGGCTACGGATCGAAAGGGACGCAGTATTTT.